This T cell receptor beta chain was identified during a study of preoperative IRX-2 immunotherapy in early breast cancer. V was shortened by 5 bases and J by 4 bases, with 11 bases between the two germline ends. CDR3 length equals 13 residues. Germline V gives CDR1 SGHVS, CDR2 FQNEAQ. Treatment defined: preoperative locoregional IRX-2 cytokine immunotherapy. Preoperative locoregional IRX-2 cytokine immunotherapy was tested in the phase Ib source study. Assay used: immunoSEQ multiplex PCR; TCRdb lists only in-frame clones, some missing. The table lists about 43,000 clones, about 94% of them singletons, with roughly 1.6% in the top ten.

The sequence was collected from a human donor with breast cancer. The chain joins TRBV7-8 to TRBJ2-5; D may be TRBD2 (5 bases). Sequenced material: tumor tissue, taken after IRX-2 immunotherapy. The CDR3 reads CASSPRTVETQYF. CDR3 nucleotide sequence: TGTGCCAGCAGCCCGCGGACTGTAGAGACCCAGTACTTC.